These T cell receptor beta chains were read from a single sample in a study of blood T cell repertoires in COVID-19. Measured with immunoSEQ multiplex PCR; TCRdb has only the in-frame clones, and not every one. The profile covers some 210,000 clones, with around 90% appearing a single time and about 6.5% taken by the ten largest. Sequences were obtained from peripheral blood. The receptor set was obtained from a man aged 55 to 69 who had recovered from COVID-19. The CDR3 runs from the conserved cysteine through the conserved F or W. Each record gives: V gene, clone size, J gene, D gene, CDR3 protein, CDR3 DNA. The D gene is left open where the match is weak. Clone size, where shown, is once, few, many, or a class for clones that have expanded.

v_gene: TRBV18
abundance: .
j_gene: TRBJ1-2
d_gene: .
CDR3aa: CASSPVQGVYGYTF
CDR3nt: TGTGCCAGCTCACCAGTACAGGGCGTCTATGGCTACACCTTC

v_gene: TRBV4-1
abundance: .
j_gene: TRBJ1-5
d_gene: TRBD1
CDR3aa: CASSDRDRLSIGNQPQHF
CDR3nt: TGCGCCAGCAGCGACCGGGACAGATTATCGATAGGCAATCAGCCCCAGCATTTT

v_gene: TRBV6-1
abundance: .
j_gene: TRBJ2-7
d_gene: TRBD2
CDR3aa: CASSEGGGRRAYEQYF
CDR3nt: TGTGCCAGCAGTGAAGGCGGGGGGCGGAGAGCCTACGAGCAGTACTTC

v_gene: TRBV7-8
abundance: .
j_gene: TRBJ2-1
d_gene: .
CDR3aa: CASSYLVDAISSYNEQFF
CDR3nt: TGTGCCAGCAGCTACCTAGTAGACGCCATTAGCTCCTACAATGAGCAGTTCTTC

v_gene: TRBV29-1
abundance: .
j_gene: TRBJ2-5
d_gene: .
CDR3aa: CSVDYSQETQYF
CDR3nt: TGCAGCGTTGACTACAGTCAAGAGACCCAGTACTTC

v_gene: TRBV10-3
abundance: .
j_gene: TRBJ2-7
d_gene: TRBD1
CDR3aa: CAISEKDRSSYEQYF
CDR3nt: TGTGCCATCAGTGAAAAGGACAGGAGCTCCTACGAGCAGTACTTC

v_gene: TRBV7-2
abundance: .
j_gene: TRBJ2-1
d_gene: .
CDR3aa: CASSPPGGGLNEQFF
CDR3nt: TGTGCCAGCAGCCCTCCTGGGGGAGGTCTCAATGAGCAGTTCTTC

v_gene: TRBV9
abundance: .
j_gene: TRBJ2-7
d_gene: .
CDR3aa: CASSVAGGSGYEQYF
CDR3nt: TGTGCCAGCAGCGTAGCGGGTGGGAGTGGATACGAGCAGTACTTC

v_gene: TRBV6-6
abundance: .
j_gene: TRBJ2-1
d_gene: .
CDR3aa: CASRPRQARGEQFF
CDR3nt: TGTGCCAGCAGGCCCAGACAGGCTCGGGGTGAGCAGTTCTTC

v_gene: TRBV7-9
abundance: .
j_gene: TRBJ1-2
d_gene: TRBD1
CDR3aa: CASSGRDRANYGYTF
CDR3nt: TGTGCCAGCAGCGGCCGGGACAGGGCTAACTATGGCTACACCTTC

v_gene: TRBV18
abundance: .
j_gene: TRBJ2-7
d_gene: TRBD1
CDR3aa: CASSPRDQGAYEQYF
CDR3nt: TGTGCCAGCTCACCACGGGACCAGGGGGCCTACGAGCAGTACTTC

v_gene: TRBV28
abundance: .
j_gene: TRBJ2-2
d_gene: .
CDR3aa: CATRQSKSKQVTGELFF
CDR3nt: TGTGCCACCCGACAATCCAAGTCAAAACAGGTCACCGGGGAGCTGTTTTTT

v_gene: TRBV6-1
abundance: .
j_gene: TRBJ1-2
d_gene: TRBD1
CDR3aa: CASSEVSGGSYGYTF
CDR3nt: TGTGCCAGCAGTGAAGTGTCAGGGGGCAGTTATGGCTACACCTTC

v_gene: TRBV27
abundance: .
j_gene: TRBJ2-2
d_gene: TRBD2
CDR3aa: CASRGTSGVANTGELFF
CDR3nt: TGTGCCAGCAGGGGGACTAGCGGGGTTGCGAACACCGGGGAGCTGTTTTTT

v_gene: TRBV28
abundance: few
j_gene: TRBJ1-6
d_gene: .
CDR3aa: CASSFRNSPLHF
CDR3nt: TGTGCCAGCAGTTTCAGAAATTCACCCCTCCACTTT